Each of the 30 T cell receptor beta chains below was sequenced from the same sample in a study of early stage breast cancer tumors. The assay was immunoSEQ multiplex PCR, and TCRdb's table has in-frame clones only and misses some. The sample comprises 50,000 to 65,000 clones, 75% to 95% of which are singletons, and around 5% rests with the top ten. Sample: blood. All receptors derive from a person between 65 and 79 years old with breast cancer.

V and J are TRBV7-7 and TRBJ2-5; no reliable D call. V dropped 5 bases and J dropped 3 bases, with 16 bases sitting between them. The V gene's germline CDR1 is SSHAT and CDR2 FNYEAQ (reference sequence). The CDR3 extends over 15 amino acids. The CDR3 DNA is TGTGCCAGCAGCCGAGTACGGTTGTCTGAAGAGACCCAGTACTTC. Amino acids: CASSRVRLSEETQYF.

The chain couples TRBV10-1 to TRBJ2-3; D is perhaps TRBD2 (6 bases). Deletions cut 3 bases from V and 2 bases from J, with 12 bases between. CDR1 and CDR2 (germline): WNHNN, SYGVQD (reference sequence). The CDR3 sequence is 15 residues long. The CDR3 protein is CASSEEGLATDTQYF. CDR3 nucleotide sequence: TGCGCCAGCAGTGAAGAGGGACTCGCCACAGATACGCAGTATTTT.

The V and J genes are TRBV2 and TRBJ2-3; the match to TRBD2 covers 10 bases. Trimming cost V 6 bases and J 5 bases; bases outside gene matches: 8. CDR1 is SNHLY, CDR2 FYNNEI, per germline. The CDR3 sequence is 15 residues long. CDR3 sequence reads: CASSPLAGGIDTQYF. CDR3 in DNA: TGTGCCAGCAGCCCCTTAGCGGGAGGAATAGATACGCAGTATTTT.

J is TRBJ2-3 and V is TRBV5-4, with 9 bases lining up with TRBD1. Germline-derived CDR1 and CDR2 are SGHNT and YYREEE (reference sequence). The CDR3 is made up of 15 amino acids. J lost 3 bases, V lost 4 bases, and 6 bases had no gene match. This chain's CDR3 is CASSPPGTGTDTQYF. In DNA form, the CDR3 reads TGTGCCAGCAGCCCCCCGGGGACAGGGACAGATACGCAGTATTTT.

V is TRBV5-4 and J is TRBJ1-4; D is possibly TRBD1 (5 bases). This CDR3 has 15 amino acids. Germline CDR1 is SGHNT and CDR2 is YYREEE (reference sequence). Trimming left V 0 bases short and J 7 bases short, with 13 bases between. In DNA, the CDR3 is TGTGCCAGCAGCTTGGATCGGCAGGGAACTGAAAAACTGTTTTTT. It codes for CASSLDRQGTEKLFF.

The chain uses TRBV11-3 and TRBJ2-2; D is perhaps TRBD1 (6 bases). V dropped 5 bases and J dropped 1 base, with 11 bases sitting between them. This CDR3 is built from 15 residues. Per the germline V gene, CDR1 is SGHNT and CDR2 is YENEEA. DNA of the CDR3: TGTGCCAGCAGCGCCCGAGGGGGGAACACCGGGGAGCTGTTTTTT. Encoded protein: CASSARGGNTGELFF.

V gene TRBV6-9 combines with J gene TRBJ1-2; 8 bases align to TRBD1. J gave up 8 bases and V 5 bases, and 4 bases lay outside the gene matches. The CDR3 extends over 12 amino acids. Germline CDR1 reads MNHGY; CDR2 reads SVAAGI. The CDR3 bases are TGTGCCAGCAGTCACGACAGGGGCGGCTACACCTTC. Its protein is CASSHDRGGYTF.

This chain connects TRBV6-4 to TRBJ1-4; D remains ambiguous. CDR3 length: 16 residues. V gave up 0 bases and J gave up 2 bases, with 10 bases separating them. CDR1 is MRHNA, CDR2 SNTAGT, per germline. CDR3: CASSDSAADTNEKLFF. CDR3 coding DNA: TGTGCCAGCAGTGACTCCGCGGCAGACACTAATGAAAAACTGTTTTTT.

The gene calls are TRBV18 and TRBJ2-7; 8 bases line up with TRBD1. Per the germline V gene, CDR1 is KGHSH and CDR2 is LQKENI. The CDR3 is 17 amino acids. Trimming took 5 bases from V and 5 from J; bases not matched to a gene: 17. CDR3 sequence: CASSGQGPRIVADEQYF. The CDR3 nucleotides are TGTGCCAGCTCAGGACAGGGACCTCGGATTGTGGCCGACGAGCAGTACTTC.

This rearrangement joins TRBV4-3 to TRBJ1-2; possibly TRBD1 for D (5 bases). V gave up 0 bases and J gave up 3 bases, with 14 bases separating them. The V gene's germline CDR1 is LGHNA and CDR2 YSLEER. There are 16 residues in the CDR3. CDR3 nucleotide sequence: TGCGCCAGCAGCCAAGAAGGGCAGGGAGGGCACTATGGCTACACCTTC. Its protein is CASSQEGQGGHYGYTF.

The rearrangement uses TRBV25-1 and TRBJ1-3, with D unclear. The CDR3 loop spans 15 amino acids. V was cut by 2 bases and J by 0 bases, with 8 bases left in between. Per the germline V gene, CDR1 is MGHDK and CDR2 is SYGVNS. For the CDR3, the DNA is TGTGCCAGCAGTGAAAACTGGAGCTCTGGAAACACCATATATTTT. Translation gives CASSENWSSGNTIYF. The variable domain in full, completed from reference TRBV25-1 and TRBJ1-3, reads EADIYQTPRYLVIGTGKKITLECSQTMGHDKMYWYQQDPGMELHLIHYSYGVNSTEKGDLSSESTVSRIRTEHFPLTLESARPSHTSQYLCASSENWSSGNTIYFGEGSWLTVV.

This sequence joins TRBV28 and TRBJ2-7; 8 bases map to TRBD1. CDR1 and CDR2 (germline): MDHEN, SYDVKM. V dropped 10 bases and J dropped 5; count of bases not matched to a gene: 10. The CDR3 contains 13 residues. The DNA for the CDR3 is TGTGCCACCAGACGGACAGGGTTAGACGAGCAGTACTTC. It codes for CATRRTGLDEQYF.

The V gene is TRBV9, the J gene TRBJ1-3; D gene unclear. The CDR3 has 16 residues. Per germline, CDR1 SGDLS and CDR2 YYNGEE. V lost 4 bases and J 0 bases, leaving 14 bases between the germline ends. The DNA of the CDR3 is TGTGCCAGCAGCTCGCCACGGGAGAGCTCTGGAAACACCATATATTTT. Translated: CASSSPRESSGNTIYF.

V is TRBV9 and J is TRBJ1-1; D gene uncertain. CDR3 length equals 15 residues. The V end was cut by 3 bases, the J end by 4 bases, with 16 bases between. The germline CDR1 and CDR2 sequences are SGDLS and YYNGEE. As DNA, the CDR3 is TGTGCCAGCAGCGCCCAGGAAGGTCTAAGCACTGAAGCTTTCTTT. Protein sequence: CASSAQEGLSTEAFF.

Only one count was recorded for this clone. The CDR3 reads CASSMGGAGTSFSETQYF. The CDR3 DNA reads TGTGCCAGTAGTATGGGGGGCGCCGGGACTAGCTTCTCTGAGACCCAGTACTTC. The genes are TRBV19 and TRBJ2-5; TRBD2 agrees at 9 bases. This CDR3 spans 18 amino acids. V lost 3 bases to trimming and J lost 5 bases; unmatched junction nucleotides: 16. The V gene's germline CDR1 is LNHDA and CDR2 SQIVND (reference sequence).

Only a few counts were recorded for this clone. This chain uses TRBV5-1 with TRBJ1-2; D is uncertain. Germline CDR1 is SGHRS and CDR2 is YFSETQ. The CDR3 is 13 amino acids. The V end lost 0 bases, the J end lost 4 bases, and 7 bases lay between the germline ends. For the CDR3, the DNA is TGCGCCAGCAGCTTGGACAGATCCTATGGCTACACCTTC. It is translated as CASSLDRSYGYTF.

The chain links TRBV6-1 to TRBJ2-2; 10 bases line up with TRBD2. This CDR3 has 16 amino acids. The trim removed 4 bases at V and 1 base at J, leaving 3 bases unmatched. Germline V lookup: CDR1 MNHNS, CDR2 SASEGT. In DNA, the CDR3 is TGTGCCAGCAGTGCCATAGCGGGGGGGAACACCGGGGAGCTGTTTTTT. Residues: CASSAIAGGNTGELFF.

The chain has TRBV5-4 and TRBJ2-1; TRBD2 is a possible D gene (5 bases). The CDR3 is 15 amino acids. V dropped 1 base and J dropped 6 bases, with 14 bases sitting between them. Germline CDR1 and CDR2: SGHNT and YYREEE (reference sequence). CDR3: CASSLYHLAANEQFF. In DNA form, the CDR3 reads TGTGCCAGCAGCTTGTACCACCTAGCCGCCAATGAGCAGTTCTTC.

This chain uses TRBV11-2 with TRBJ2-4; a weak D match, TRBD1 (6 bases). Trimming took off 5 bases at V and 0 bases at J, with 17 bases between the two ends. The V gene's germline CDR1 is SGHAT and CDR2 FQNNGV. The CDR3 is made up of 17 amino acids. The CDR3 spells CASSPITGTLAKNIQYF. The DNA of the CDR3 is TGTGCCAGCAGCCCTATAACCGGGACACTAGCCAAAAACATTCAGTACTTC.

The chain carries TRBV19 and TRBJ2-3; D not resolved. This CDR3 is built from 13 residues. V dropped 1 base and J dropped 4 bases, with 6 bases sitting between them. Germline V gene sequence: CDR1 LNHDA, CDR2 SQIVND (reference sequence). DNA of the CDR3: TGTGCCAGTAGTATAGGCGGATCAGATACGCAGTATTTT. This encodes CASSIGGSDTQYF.

The genes are TRBV6-8 and TRBJ2-7; a possible D gene is TRBD2 (5 bases). The germline V gene has CDR1 MNHGY and CDR2 SAAAGT. The CDR3 contains 11 residues. With 6 bases removed from V and 5 bases from J, the gap between germline ends came to 8 bases. CDR3 sequence: CASSPGDEQYF. The CDR3 DNA reads TGTGCCAGCAGCCCCGGGGACGAGCAGTACTTC.

As DNA, the CDR3 is TGTGCCAGCAGTTACTTTGGGGGCGTAGGTGGCTACACCTTC. It encodes CASSYFGGVGGYTF. V usage is TRBV6-6 and J usage is TRBJ1-2, with D tentatively TRBD1 (6 bases). CDR3 length equals 14 residues. Germline values: CDR1 MNHNY, CDR2 SVGAGI (reference sequence). Trimming stripped 1 base from V and 7 bases from J, with 13 bases between.

V is TRBV10-3 and J is TRBJ1-2; D might be TRBD1 (5 bases). V was trimmed by 3 bases and J by 4 bases, leaving 15 bases between them. Germline CDR1 ENHRY, CDR2 SYGVKD. The length of the CDR3 is 15 residues. CDR3 nucleotide sequence: TGTGCCATCAGTGATGGGCAGGGCCAGATCTATGGCTACACCTTC. This gives the protein CAISDGQGQIYGYTF.

The chain couples TRBV7-2 to TRBJ2-5, with TRBD2 as a possible D gene (6 bases). The CDR3 is 15 residues long. From germline, CDR1 is SGHTA and CDR2 FQGNSA. The V end was cut by 5 bases, the J end by 2 bases, with 15 bases between. The CDR3: CASSAGSPIQETQYF. The CDR3 coding sequence is TGTGCCAGCAGCGCGGGGTCACCTATTCAAGAGACCCAGTACTTC.

With regard to this clone: At one of its ends the junction is not consistent with the germline gene, which may arise from a read error. This chain links TRBV7-2 with TRBJ2-1, with 10 bases that match TRBD2. CDR3 size: 15 residues. Germline V gene sequence: CDR1 SGHTA, CDR2 FQGNSA. The CDR3 sequence: CASRLAGGSYNEQFF. CDR3 in DNA: TGTGCCAGCAGATTAGCGGGGGGCTCCTACAATGAGCAGTTCTTC.

The count of this clone is one. The chain has TRBV7-2 and TRBJ1-2; possibly TRBD1 for D (5 bases). The CDR3 extends over 15 amino acids. Germline CDR1 reads SGHTA; CDR2 reads FQGNSA. The V and J ends lost 3 bases and 2 bases respectively, with 13 bases between them. In DNA, the CDR3 is TGTGCCAGCAGCTTCAACTACGACAGCAACTATGGCTACACCTTC. This encodes CASSFNYDSNYGYTF.

V gene TRBV7-9 combines with J gene TRBJ2-3, with 8 positions matching TRBD2. V lost 4 bases, J lost 1 base, and 7 bases stayed unmatched. CDR3 length: 16 residues. CDR1 is SEHNR and CDR2 is FQNEAQ in the germline V gene (reference sequence). The CDR3 spells CASSWGAGDGTDTQYF. The CDR3 DNA reads TGTGCCAGCAGCTGGGGAGCGGGGGATGGCACAGATACGCAGTATTTT. Complete variable domain (other parts from reference TRBV7-9 and TRBJ2-3): DTGVSQNPRHKITKRGQNVTFRCDPISEHNRLYWYRQTLGQGPEFLTYFQNEAQLEKSRLLSDRFSAERPKGSFSTLEIQRTEQGDSAMYLCASSWGAGDGTDTQYFGPGTRLTVL.

The V call is TRBV6-1, the J call TRBJ2-5; 10 nucleotides agree with TRBD2. The junction had 9 bases not matched to a gene; V was cut back by 6 bases and J by 5 bases. The CDR3 covers 15 residues. The germline V gene encodes CDR1 MNHNS and CDR2 SASEGT. The CDR3 sequence: CASSLAGGIRETQYF. The CDR3 bases are TGTGCCAGCAGCTTAGCGGGGGGCATCAGGGAGACCCAGTACTTC.

The chain combines TRBV4-3 with TRBJ2-3; D is unresolved. Per the germline V gene, CDR1 is LGHNA and CDR2 is YSLEER. The V and J ends lost 2 bases and 0 bases respectively, with 6 bases between them. The CDR3 loop spans 14 amino acids. CDR3 nucleotides: TGCGCCAGCAGCCAATTCACTAGCACAGATACGCAGTATTTT. This sequence encodes CASSQFTSTDTQYF.

The V gene is TRBV4-1, the J gene TRBJ1-2; no clear D. The V end lost 0 bases, the J end lost 4 bases, and 12 bases lay between the germline ends. The CDR3 spans 15 residues. The germline CDR1 and CDR2 sequences are MGHRA and YSYEKL. CDR3 sequence (DNA): TGCGCCAGCAGCCAAGATCTTAGTAACGCCTATGGCTACACCTTC. Its protein is CASSQDLSNAYGYTF.